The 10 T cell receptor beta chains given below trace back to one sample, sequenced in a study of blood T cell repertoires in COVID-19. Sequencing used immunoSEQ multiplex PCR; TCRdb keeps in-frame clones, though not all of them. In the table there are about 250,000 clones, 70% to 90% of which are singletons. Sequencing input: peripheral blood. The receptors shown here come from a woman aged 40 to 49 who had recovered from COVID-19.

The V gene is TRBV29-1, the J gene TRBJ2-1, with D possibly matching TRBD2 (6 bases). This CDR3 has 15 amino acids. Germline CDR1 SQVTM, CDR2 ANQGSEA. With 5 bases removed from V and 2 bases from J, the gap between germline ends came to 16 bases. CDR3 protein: CSVPTSGETYNEQFF. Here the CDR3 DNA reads TGCAGCGTTCCGACCTCGGGGGAAACCTACAATGAGCAGTTCTTC.

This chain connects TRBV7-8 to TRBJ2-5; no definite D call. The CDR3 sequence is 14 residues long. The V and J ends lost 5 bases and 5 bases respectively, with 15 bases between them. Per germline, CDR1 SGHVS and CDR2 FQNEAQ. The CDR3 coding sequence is TGTGCCAGCAGCCCGAAGTACTTACCGGAGACCCAGTACTTC. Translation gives CASSPKYLPETQYF. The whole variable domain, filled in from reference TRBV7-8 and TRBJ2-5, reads GAGVSQSPRYKVAKRGQDVALRCDPISGHVSLFWYQQALGQGPEFLTYFQNEAQLDKSGLPSDRFFAERPEGSVSTLKIQRTQQEDSAVYLCASSPKYLPETQYFGPGTRLLVL.

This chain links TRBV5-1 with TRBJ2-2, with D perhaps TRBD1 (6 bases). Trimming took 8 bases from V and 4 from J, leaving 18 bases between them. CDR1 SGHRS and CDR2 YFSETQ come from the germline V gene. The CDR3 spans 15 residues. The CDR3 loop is CASRVITGFTGELFF. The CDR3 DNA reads TGCGCCAGTAGGGTAATCACAGGGTTCACCGGGGAGCTGTTTTTT.

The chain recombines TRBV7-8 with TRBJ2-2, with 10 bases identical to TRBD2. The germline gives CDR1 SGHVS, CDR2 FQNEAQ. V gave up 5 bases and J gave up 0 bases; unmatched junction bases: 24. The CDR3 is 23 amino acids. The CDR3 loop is CASSPRDSGRVLAGNSNTGELFF. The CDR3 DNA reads TGTGCCAGCAGCCCGCGGGACTCAGGCCGAGTACTAGCGGGAAATTCGAACACCGGGGAGCTGTTTTTT.

As DNA, the CDR3 is TGTGCCAGCAGCTCGACAGGGGTGCTAGCCGGGGAGCTGTTTTTT. Translated: CASSSTGVLAGELFF. The V call is TRBV7-3, the J call TRBJ2-2, with 8 bases lining up with TRBD1. The germline V gene encodes CDR1 SGHTA and CDR2 FQGTGA. The CDR3 consists of 15 residues. J lost 6 bases, V lost 4 bases, and 7 bases had no gene match.

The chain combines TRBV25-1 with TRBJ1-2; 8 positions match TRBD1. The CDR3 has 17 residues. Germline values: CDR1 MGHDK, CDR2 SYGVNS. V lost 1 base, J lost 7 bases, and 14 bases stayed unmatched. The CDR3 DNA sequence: TGTGCCAGCAGTGAATTTGTCCCGGACAGGGTACTAGGTGGCTACACCTTC. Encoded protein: CASSEFVPDRVLGGYTF.

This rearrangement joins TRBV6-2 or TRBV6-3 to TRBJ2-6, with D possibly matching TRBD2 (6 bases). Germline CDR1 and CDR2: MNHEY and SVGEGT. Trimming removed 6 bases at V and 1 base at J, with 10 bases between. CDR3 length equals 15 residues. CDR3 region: CASSDGGSGANVLTF. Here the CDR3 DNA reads TGTGCCAGCAGCGACGGGGGATCTGGGGCCAACGTCCTGACTTTC.

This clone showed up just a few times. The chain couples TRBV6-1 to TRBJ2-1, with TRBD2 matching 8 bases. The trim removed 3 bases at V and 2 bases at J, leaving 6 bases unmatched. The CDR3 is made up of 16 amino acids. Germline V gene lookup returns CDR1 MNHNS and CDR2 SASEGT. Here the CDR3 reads CASSETSEPPYNEQFF. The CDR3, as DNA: TGTGCCAGCAGTGAGACTAGCGAACCACCCTACAATGAGCAGTTCTTC.

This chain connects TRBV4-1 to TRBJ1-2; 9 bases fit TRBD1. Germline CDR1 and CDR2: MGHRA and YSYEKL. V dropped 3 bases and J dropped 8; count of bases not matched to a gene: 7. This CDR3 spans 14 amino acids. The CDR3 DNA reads TGCGCCAGCAGCCAGGGGACAGGGACAAGGGGCTACACCTTC. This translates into CASSQGTGTRGYTF.

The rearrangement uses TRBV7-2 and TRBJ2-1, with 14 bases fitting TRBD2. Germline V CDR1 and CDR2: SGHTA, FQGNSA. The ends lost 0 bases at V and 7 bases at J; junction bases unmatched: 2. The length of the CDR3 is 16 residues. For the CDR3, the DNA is TGTGCCAGCAGCTTAGCTAGACTAGCGGGAGGGAATGAGCAGTTCTTC. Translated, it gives CASSLARLAGGNEQFF.